This TCR beta chain was profiled in a study of T-cell memory formation after mild COVID-19. Study in general: Most TCR clusters belonged to a single donor.

The CDR3 runs 16 residues. Trimming stripped 2 bases from V and 1 base from J, with 15 bases between. Germline V lookup: CDR1 SNHLY, CDR2 FYNNEI. General study findings and limits: Clones that got smaller from day 15 to 85 had even CD4/CD8, while clones growing later tipped toward CD4+. Some SARS-CoV-2-responding clones were already detected in memory before infection.

Note on this clonotype: Its antigen is unknown.

Via MiXCR, TCRdb re-called the 5' RACE reads, giving one row per CDR3 protein. Of about 190,000 distinct CDR3 sequences listed, around a fifth are singletons. This chain connects TRBV2 to TRBJ2-7; TRBD1 might be the D (5 bases). Sequencing was carried out using PBMCs or a T cell subset sorted from them (not recorded which). The sequence derives from an adult woman who had mild COVID-19 (a few samples of this study predate the infection). Cell type and time point are not known. The DNA for the CDR3 is TGTGCCAGCAGTGAAAGGATGGGGCCACGGTCCTACGAGCAGTACTTC. It encodes CASSERMGPRSYEQYF.